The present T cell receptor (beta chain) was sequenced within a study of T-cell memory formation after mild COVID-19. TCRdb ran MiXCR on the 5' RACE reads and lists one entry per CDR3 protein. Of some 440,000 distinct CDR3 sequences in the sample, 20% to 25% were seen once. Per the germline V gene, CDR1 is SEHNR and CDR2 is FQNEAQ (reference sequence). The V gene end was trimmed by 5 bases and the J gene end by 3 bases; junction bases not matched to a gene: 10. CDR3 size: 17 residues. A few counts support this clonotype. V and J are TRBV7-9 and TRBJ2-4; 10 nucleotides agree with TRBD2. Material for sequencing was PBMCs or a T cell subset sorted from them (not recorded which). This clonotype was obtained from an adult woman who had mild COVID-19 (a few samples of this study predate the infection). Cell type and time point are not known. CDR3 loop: CASSEDGLADLKNIQYF. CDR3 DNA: TGTGCCAGCAGCGAAGACGGACTAGCGGACCTCAAAAACATTCAGTACTTC.